This TCR beta chain originates from a study of T cell responses to AZD1222 COVID-19 vaccine (dated by TCRdb to the early 2020s). Regarding the research as a whole: A total of 233 trial participants underwent TCR sequencing, of whom about 210 had received two doses of AZD1222 and around 25 had received two doses of the MenACWY control vaccine. Trial participants were enrolled by age into subgroups of 18-55, 56-69 and 70-plus years, and 148, 28 and 57 TCR-sequenced participants, respectively, were included in these subgroups. What the study reported, not specific to this receptor: Conclusions about previously exposed vaccinees are limited, since just 6 or 7 AZD1222 recipients were seropositive for SARS-CoV-2 at baseline. The whole spike protein was spanned by vaccine-associated CD4 TCRs, and dominant responses were seen in regions 160-218 and 743-854. Because no day 14 peak-response samples were available, the repertoires could be characterized only after the peak T cell response. Spike-specific TCR breadth and depth rose significantly after two AZD1222 doses compared with day 0 and with MenACWY recipients. Most participants were white British and females outnumbered males, and the authors suggested that clonal diversity may have been underestimated. In the small 56-69-year group, the increase in depth fell short of significance, most likely because of low power. Epitopes outside the regions mutated in the B.1.351 and B.1.1.7 variants were reportedly recognized by nearly half of the unique spike-specific TCRs.

The germline V gene (reference sequence) sets CDR1 to LNHDA and CDR2 to SQIVND. The germline ends are 23 bases apart after V is trimmed by 6 bases and J by 8 bases. From the cysteine through the phenylalanine, the CDR3 covers 16 amino acids. Just the 48-base CDR3 DNA is kept, in frame starting at base 1. The sample's time point label is to be understood as: about 28 days (+/-7) after the second vaccine dose. Because spike-specific TCR depth and breadth did not differ between the two schedules, AZD1222 recipients who got a second dose at roughly 4 weeks were pooled with those who got a second dose at roughly 12 weeks. Samples from vaccinated people were obtained from the UK trials COV001 and COV002, which included a single-blind randomized controlled phase 2/3 trial of AZD1222 (ChAdOx1 nCoV-19) in healthy adults. For TCRbeta chain sequencing, PBMC samples from trial participants were taken at day 0 and at day 28 after the second dose.

The CDR3 regions of human TCRbeta chains were analyzed by immunosequencing. Per the original workflow: Repertoire TCRs were matched against a reference library of SARS-CoV-2-specific TCRs generated with the MIRA antigen-specificity platform. Breadth was defined as the fraction of unique TCRs that were SARS-CoV-2-associated. Depth was defined as the fraction of total T cells that were SARS-CoV-2-associated. Using the MIRA data, each spike-specific TCR was mapped to the spike region that the TCR reacts to and placed in a CD4 or CD8 class. Log10-transformed breadth and depth values were compared by one-way ANOVA with Sidak's multiple comparisons tests. The source is immuneACCESS, and TCRdb retained only in-frame sequences with V and J called. Part of the clones is not carried over; for the studies checked, unresolved V genes explain less than half of this, and the remainder is unexplained. V and J calls and clone size come straight from that table; D and trimming were deduced from the DNA. The sample profile shows around 80,000 clones; about four fifths of them were found once. The ten top clones hold roughly 1.3% of the sample.

With respect to this clone: The clone's antigen remains unknown. No much larger clone is present one base from it, and per-base qualities are unavailable.

The chain employs TRBV19 and TRBJ2-1, and TRBD1 may be the D gene, going by 6 matching bases. This material consisted of peripheral blood, taken 28 days after the second AZD1222 dose. This TCR derives from an adult who received the AZD1222 COVID-19 vaccine. The nucleotide sequence is TGTGCCAGTAGACCGAGCACAGGGAGCCGAAGACATGAGCAGTTCTTC. Its translation is CASRPSTGSRRHEQFF.